Below, one T cell receptor beta chain is given with its context. This sample is part of a study of blood T cell repertoires in COVID-19. Study overall: Material from acute and convalescent COVID-19 was sourced from the United States, Italy and Spain. T cells, B-cell-depleted T cells, or PBMCs supplied cDNA or gDNA.

TCRdb keeps only in-frame clones here, not all; method: immunoSEQ multiplex PCR. Of 97,000 or so clones listed, 90% are singletons. Germline CDR1 reads MNHEY; CDR2 reads SVGAGI. V lost 6 bases, J lost 3 bases, and 4 bases stayed unmatched. CDR3 length: 15 amino acids. This TCR was sampled from a man in his fifties or sixties with acute or convalescent COVID-19. The source material was peripheral blood. The rearrangement uses TRBV6-5 and TRBJ1-4, with 10 nucleotides matching TRBD1. The chain's CDR3 is CASRGQGRANEKLFF. As DNA, the CDR3 is TGTGCCAGCAGGGGACAGGGGAGGGCTAATGAAAAACTGTTTTTT.